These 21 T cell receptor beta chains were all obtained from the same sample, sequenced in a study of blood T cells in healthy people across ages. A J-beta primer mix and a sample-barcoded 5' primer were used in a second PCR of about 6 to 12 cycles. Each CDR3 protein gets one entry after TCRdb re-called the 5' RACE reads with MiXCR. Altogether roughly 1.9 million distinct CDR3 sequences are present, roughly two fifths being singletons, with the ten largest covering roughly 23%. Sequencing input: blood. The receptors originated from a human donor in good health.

The CDR3 here is CASSVGVGDQPQHF. In nucleotides, the CDR3 is TGTGCCAGCAGCGTGGGGGTAGGGGATCAGCCCCAGCATTTT. V is TRBV9 and J is TRBJ1-5; D may be TRBD1 (5 bases). Germline CDR1 and CDR2: SGDLS and YYNGEE. The CDR3 length is 14 residues. V shed 2 bases and J shed 5 bases, with 11 bases lying between them.

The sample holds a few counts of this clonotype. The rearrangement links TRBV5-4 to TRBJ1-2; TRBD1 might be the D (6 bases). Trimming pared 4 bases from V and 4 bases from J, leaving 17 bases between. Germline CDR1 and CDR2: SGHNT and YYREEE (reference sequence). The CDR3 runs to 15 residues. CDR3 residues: CASSRDPGHLYGYTF. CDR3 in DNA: TGTGCCAGCAGCCGGGATCCGGGACACCTCTATGGCTACACCTTC.

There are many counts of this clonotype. The CDR3 spells CASSPGLADQETQYF. The CDR3 region has the DNA TGCGCCAGCAGCCCTGGACTAGCGGATCAAGAGACCCAGTACTTC. This sequence joins TRBV5-1 and TRBJ2-5; 10 bases fit TRBD2. Looked up from germline, CDR1 is SGHRS and CDR2 is YFSETQ. This CDR3 is built from 15 residues. Trimming at V came to 4 bases and at J to 2 bases, leaving 5 bases not matched to a gene.

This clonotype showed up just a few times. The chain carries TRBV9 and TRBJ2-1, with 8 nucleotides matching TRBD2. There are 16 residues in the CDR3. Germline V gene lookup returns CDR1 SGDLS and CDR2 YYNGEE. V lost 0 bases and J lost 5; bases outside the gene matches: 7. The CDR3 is CASSVGGSGAHNEQFF. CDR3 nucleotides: TGTGCCAGCAGCGTAGGGGGTAGCGGGGCGCACAATGAGCAGTTCTTC.

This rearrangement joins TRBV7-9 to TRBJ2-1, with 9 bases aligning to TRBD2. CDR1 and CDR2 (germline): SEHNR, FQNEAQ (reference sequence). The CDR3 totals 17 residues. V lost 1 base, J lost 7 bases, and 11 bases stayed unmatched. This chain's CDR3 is CASSLVGGGGARNEQFF. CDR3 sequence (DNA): TGTGCCAGCAGCTTAGTAGGGGGCGGGGGGGCCAGGAATGAGCAGTTCTTC.

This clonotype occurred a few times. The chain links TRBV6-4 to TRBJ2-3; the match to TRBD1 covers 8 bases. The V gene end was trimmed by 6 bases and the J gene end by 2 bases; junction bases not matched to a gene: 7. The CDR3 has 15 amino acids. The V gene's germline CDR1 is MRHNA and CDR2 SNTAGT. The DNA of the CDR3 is TGTGCCAGCAGGCGACAGGGGCGGGTCACAGATACGCAGTATTTT. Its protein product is CASRRQGRVTDTQYF.

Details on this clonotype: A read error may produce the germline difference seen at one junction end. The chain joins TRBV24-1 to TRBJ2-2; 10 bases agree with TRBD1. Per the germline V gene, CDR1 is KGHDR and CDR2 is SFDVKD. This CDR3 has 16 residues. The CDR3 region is CTTSDIGQGDTGELFF. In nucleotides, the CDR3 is TGTACCACCAGTGATATAGGACAGGGGGACACCGGGGAGCTGTTTTTT.

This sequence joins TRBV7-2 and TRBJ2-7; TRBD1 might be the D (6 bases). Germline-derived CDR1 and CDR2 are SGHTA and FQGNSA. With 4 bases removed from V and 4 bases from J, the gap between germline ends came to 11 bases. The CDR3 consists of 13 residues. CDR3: CASSYVQGYEQYF. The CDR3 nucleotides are TGTGCCAGCAGCTATGTACAGGGTTACGAGCAGTACTTC.

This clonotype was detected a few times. The CDR3 here is CASSSLINGGRETQYF. The DNA for the CDR3 is TGTGCCAGCAGCTCCCTGATCAACGGGGGGCGGGAGACCCAGTACTTC. J is TRBJ2-5 and V is TRBV7-9; the D gene is possibly TRBD2 (7 bases). From germline, CDR1 is SEHNR and CDR2 FQNEAQ (reference sequence). V was shortened by 4 bases and J by 5 bases, with 20 bases between the two germline ends. The CDR3 totals 16 residues. Looking up the rest from reference TRBV7-9 and TRBJ2-5 gives the full variable domain: DTGVSQNPRHKITKRGQNVTFRCDPISEHNRLYWYRQTLGQGPEFLTYFQNEAQLEKSRLLSDRFSAERPKGSFSTLEIQRTEQGDSAMYLCASSSLINGGRETQYFGPGTRLLVL.

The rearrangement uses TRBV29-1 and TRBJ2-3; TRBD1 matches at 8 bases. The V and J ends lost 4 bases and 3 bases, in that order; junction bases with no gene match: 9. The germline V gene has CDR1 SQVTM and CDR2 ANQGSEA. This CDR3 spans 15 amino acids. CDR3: CSVVDTGGRTDTQYF. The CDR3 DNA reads TGCAGCGTTGTAGATACAGGGGGTCGGACAGATACGCAGTATTTT.

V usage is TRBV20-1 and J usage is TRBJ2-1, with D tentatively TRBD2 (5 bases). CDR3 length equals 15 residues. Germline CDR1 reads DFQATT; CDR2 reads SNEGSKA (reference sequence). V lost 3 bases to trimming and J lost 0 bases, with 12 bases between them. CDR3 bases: TGCAGTGCTAGGTCCGGGGTTAGCTCCTACAATGAGCAGTTCTTC. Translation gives CSARSGVSSYNEQFF.

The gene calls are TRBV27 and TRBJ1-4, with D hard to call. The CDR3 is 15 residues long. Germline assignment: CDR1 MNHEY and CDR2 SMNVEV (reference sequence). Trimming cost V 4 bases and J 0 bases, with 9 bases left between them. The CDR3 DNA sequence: TGTGCCAGCAGTTCCCACAGCGCAACTAATGAAAAACTGTTTTTT. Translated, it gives CASSSHSATNEKLFF.

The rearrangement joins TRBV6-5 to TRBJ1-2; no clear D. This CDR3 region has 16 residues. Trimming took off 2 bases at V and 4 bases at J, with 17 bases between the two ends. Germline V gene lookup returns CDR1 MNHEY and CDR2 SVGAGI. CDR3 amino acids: CASSYEAESSTYGYTF. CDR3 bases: TGTGCCAGCAGTTACGAGGCAGAGTCTTCCACCTATGGCTACACCTTC.

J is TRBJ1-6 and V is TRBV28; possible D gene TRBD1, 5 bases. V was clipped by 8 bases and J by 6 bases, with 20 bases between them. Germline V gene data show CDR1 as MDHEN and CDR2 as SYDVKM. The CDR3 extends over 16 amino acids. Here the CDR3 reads CASLTQSRDGNSPLHF. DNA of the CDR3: TGTGCCAGCCTAACCCAAAGCCGGGACGGTAATTCACCCCTCCACTTT.

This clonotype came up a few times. The CDR3 DNA sequence: TGTGCCAGCAGTTACCTCCGGGACAGGAGTATAACCAACTATGGCTACACCTTC. Protein sequence: CASSYLRDRSITNYGYTF. The chain recombines TRBV6-2 or TRBV6-3 with TRBJ1-2; 8 bases fit TRBD1. V lost 2 bases, J lost 2 bases, and 13 bases stayed unmatched. The CDR3 extends over 18 amino acids. Germline CDR1 reads MNHEY; CDR2 reads SVGEGT.

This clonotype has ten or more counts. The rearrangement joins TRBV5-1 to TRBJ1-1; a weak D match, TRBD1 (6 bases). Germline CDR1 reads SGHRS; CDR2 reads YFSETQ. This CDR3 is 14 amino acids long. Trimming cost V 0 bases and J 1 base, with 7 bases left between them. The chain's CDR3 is CASSLGDTNTEAFF. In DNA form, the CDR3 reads TGCGCCAGCAGCTTGGGGGACACGAACACTGAAGCTTTCTTT.

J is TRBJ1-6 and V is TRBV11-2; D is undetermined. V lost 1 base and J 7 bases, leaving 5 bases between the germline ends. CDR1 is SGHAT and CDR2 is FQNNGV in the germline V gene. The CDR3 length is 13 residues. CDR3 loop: CASSLVVNSPLHF. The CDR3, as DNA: TGTGCCAGCAGCTTAGTAGTGAATTCACCCCTCCACTTT.

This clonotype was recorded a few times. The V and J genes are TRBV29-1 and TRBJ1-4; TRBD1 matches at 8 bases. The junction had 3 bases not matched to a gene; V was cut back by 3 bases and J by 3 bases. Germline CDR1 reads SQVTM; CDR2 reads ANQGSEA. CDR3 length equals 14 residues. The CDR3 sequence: CSVDLTGANEKLFF. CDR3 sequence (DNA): TGCAGCGTTGACCTGACAGGGGCTAATGAAAAACTGTTTTTT.

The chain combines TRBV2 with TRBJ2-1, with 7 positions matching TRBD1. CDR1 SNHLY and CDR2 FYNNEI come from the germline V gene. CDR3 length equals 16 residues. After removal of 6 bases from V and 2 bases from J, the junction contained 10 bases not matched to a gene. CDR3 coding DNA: TGTGCCAGCAGAACACTACAGGGGACGCCCTACAATGAGCAGTTCTTC. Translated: CASRTLQGTPYNEQFF.

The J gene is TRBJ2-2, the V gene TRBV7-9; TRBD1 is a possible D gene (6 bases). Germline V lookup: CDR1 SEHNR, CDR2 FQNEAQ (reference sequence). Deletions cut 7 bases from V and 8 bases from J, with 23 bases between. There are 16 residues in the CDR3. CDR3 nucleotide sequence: TGTGCCAGCAACCTAGGGGGTTCCCCACGGCGAGGGGAGCTGTTTTTT. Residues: CASNLGGSPRRGELFF.

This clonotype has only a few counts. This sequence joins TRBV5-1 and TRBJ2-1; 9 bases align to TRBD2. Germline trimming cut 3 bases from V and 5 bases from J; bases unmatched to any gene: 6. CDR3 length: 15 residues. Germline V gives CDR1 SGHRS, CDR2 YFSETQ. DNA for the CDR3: TGCGCCAGCAGCTCGCTAGCGGGGACCCACAATGAGCAGTTCTTC. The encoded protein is CASSSLAGTHNEQFF.